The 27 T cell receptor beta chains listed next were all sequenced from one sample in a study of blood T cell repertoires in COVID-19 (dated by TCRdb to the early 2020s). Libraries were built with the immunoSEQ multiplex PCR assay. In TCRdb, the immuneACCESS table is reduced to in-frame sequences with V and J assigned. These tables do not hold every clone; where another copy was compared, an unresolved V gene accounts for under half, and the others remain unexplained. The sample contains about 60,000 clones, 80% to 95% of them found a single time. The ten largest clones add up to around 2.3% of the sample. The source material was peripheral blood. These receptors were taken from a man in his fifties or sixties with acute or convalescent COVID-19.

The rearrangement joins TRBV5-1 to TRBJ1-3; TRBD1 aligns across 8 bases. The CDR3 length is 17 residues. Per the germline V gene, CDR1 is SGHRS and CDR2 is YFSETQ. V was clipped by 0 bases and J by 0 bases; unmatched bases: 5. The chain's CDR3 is CASSLDGTGNSGNTIYF. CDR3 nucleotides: TGCGCCAGCAGCTTGGACGGGACAGGCAACTCTGGAAACACCATATATTTT.

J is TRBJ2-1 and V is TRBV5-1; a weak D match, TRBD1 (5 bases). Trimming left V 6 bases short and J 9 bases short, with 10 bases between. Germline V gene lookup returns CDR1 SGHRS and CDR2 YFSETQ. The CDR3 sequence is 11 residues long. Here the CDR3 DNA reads TGCGCCAGCACCTCAGGGCTTGAGCAGTTCTTC. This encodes CASTSGLEQFF.

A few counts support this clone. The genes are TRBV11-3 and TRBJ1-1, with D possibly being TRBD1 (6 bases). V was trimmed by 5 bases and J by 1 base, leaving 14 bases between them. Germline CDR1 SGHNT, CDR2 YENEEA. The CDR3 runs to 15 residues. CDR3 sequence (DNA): TGTGCCAGCAGCCCTCCTAGGGGGAAGAACACTGAAGCTTTCTTT. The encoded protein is CASSPPRGKNTEAFF.

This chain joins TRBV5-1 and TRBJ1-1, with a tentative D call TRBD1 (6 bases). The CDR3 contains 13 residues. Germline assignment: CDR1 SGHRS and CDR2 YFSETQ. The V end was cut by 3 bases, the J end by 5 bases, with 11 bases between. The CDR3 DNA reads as TGCGCCAGCAGCTCACAGGGACGGACTGAAGCTTTCTTT. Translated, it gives CASSSQGRTEAFF.

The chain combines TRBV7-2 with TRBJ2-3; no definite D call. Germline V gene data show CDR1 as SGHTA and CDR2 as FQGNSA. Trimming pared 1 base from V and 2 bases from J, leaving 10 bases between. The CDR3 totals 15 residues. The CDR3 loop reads CASSLGRQITDTQYF. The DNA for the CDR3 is TGTGCCAGCAGCTTAGGCAGGCAGATCACAGATACGCAGTATTTT.

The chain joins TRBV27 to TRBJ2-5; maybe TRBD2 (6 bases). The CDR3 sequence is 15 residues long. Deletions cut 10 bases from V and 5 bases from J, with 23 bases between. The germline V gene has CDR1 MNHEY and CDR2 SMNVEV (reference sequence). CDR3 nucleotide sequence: TGTGCCACCGCGGCCCGATCATTGGGGAGGGAGACCCAGTACTTC. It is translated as CATAARSLGRETQYF.

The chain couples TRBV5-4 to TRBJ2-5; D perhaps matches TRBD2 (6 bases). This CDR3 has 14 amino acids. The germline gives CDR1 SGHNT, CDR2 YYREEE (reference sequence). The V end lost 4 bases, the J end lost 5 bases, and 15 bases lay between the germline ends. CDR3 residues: CASSPQTSRETQYF. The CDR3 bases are TGTGCCAGCAGCCCCCAGACTAGTCGGGAGACCCAGTACTTC.

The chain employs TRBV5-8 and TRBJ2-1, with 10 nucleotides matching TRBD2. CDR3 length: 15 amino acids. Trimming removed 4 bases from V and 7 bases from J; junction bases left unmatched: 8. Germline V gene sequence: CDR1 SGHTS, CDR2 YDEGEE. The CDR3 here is CASSPLAGVGNEQFF. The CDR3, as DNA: TGTGCCAGCAGCCCCCTAGCGGGAGTTGGGAATGAGCAGTTCTTC.

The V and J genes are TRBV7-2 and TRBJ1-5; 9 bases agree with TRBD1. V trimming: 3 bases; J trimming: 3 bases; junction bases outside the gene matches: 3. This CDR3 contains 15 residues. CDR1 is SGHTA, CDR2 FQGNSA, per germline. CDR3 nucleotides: TGTGCCAGCAGCTTGACAGGGGGTACCAATCAGCCCCAGCATTTT. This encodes CASSLTGGTNQPQHF.

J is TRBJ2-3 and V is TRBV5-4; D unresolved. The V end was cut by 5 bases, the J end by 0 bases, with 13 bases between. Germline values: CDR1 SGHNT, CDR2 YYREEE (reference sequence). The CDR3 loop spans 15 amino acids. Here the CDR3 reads CASSIEAVSTDTQYF. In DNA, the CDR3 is TGTGCCAGCAGTATTGAGGCAGTGAGCACAGATACGCAGTATTTT.

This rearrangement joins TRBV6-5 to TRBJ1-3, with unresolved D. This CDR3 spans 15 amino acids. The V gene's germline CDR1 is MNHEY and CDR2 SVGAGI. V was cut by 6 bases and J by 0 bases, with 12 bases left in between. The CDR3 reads CASSLVFPSGNTIYF. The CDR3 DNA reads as TGTGCCAGCAGCCTCGTGTTCCCCTCTGGAAACACCATATATTTT.

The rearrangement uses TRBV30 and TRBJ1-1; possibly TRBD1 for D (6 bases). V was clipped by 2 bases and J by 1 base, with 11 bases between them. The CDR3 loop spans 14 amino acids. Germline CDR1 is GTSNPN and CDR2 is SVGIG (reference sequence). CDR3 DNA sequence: TGTGCCTGGAGTCGGGGGGGCCAGAACACTGAAGCTTTCTTT. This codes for CAWSRGGQNTEAFF.

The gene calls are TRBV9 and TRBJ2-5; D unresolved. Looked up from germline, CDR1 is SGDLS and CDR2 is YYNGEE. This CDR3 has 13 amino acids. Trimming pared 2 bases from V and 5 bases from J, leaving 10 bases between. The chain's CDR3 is CASSVLDGETQYF. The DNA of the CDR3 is TGTGCCAGCAGCGTCCTAGACGGGGAGACCCAGTACTTC.

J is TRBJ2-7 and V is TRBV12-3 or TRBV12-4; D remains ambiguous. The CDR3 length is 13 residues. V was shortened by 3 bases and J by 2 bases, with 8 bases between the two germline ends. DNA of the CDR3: TGTGCCAGCAGTTTTGGCCCAGCCTACGAGCAGTACTTC. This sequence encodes CASSFGPAYEQYF.

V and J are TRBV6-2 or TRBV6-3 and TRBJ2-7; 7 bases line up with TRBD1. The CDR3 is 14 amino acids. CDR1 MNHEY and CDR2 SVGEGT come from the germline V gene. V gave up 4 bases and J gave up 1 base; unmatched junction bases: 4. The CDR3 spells CASSWTGPSYEQYF. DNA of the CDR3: TGTGCCAGCAGTTGGACAGGTCCATCCTACGAGCAGTACTTC.

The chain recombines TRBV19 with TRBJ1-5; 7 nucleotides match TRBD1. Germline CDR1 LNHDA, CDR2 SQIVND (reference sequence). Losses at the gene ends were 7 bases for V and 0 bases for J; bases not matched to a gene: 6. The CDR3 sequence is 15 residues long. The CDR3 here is CASTYDRDSNQPQHF. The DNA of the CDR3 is TGTGCCAGTACCTACGACAGGGATAGCAATCAGCCCCAGCATTTT.

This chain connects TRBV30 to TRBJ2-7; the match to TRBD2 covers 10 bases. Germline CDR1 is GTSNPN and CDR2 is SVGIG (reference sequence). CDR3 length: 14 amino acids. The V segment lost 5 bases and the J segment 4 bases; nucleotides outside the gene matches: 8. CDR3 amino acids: CAWSQLAGTYEQYF. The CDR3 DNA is TGTGCCTGGTCTCAACTAGCGGGAACGTACGAGCAGTACTTC.

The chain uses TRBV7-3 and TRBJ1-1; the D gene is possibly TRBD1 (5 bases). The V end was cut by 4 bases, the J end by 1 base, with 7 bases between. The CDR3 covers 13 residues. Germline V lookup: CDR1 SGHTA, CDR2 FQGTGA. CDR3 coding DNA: TGTGCCAGCAGCTGGAGGGGGAACACTGAAGCTTTCTTT. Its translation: CASSWRGNTEAFF. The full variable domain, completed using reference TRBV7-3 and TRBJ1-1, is GAGVSQTPSNKVTEKGKYVELRCDPISGHTALYWYRQSLGQGPEFLIYFQGTGAADDSGLPNDRFFAVRPEGSVSTLKIQRTERGDSAVYLCASSWRGNTEAFFGQGTRLTVV.

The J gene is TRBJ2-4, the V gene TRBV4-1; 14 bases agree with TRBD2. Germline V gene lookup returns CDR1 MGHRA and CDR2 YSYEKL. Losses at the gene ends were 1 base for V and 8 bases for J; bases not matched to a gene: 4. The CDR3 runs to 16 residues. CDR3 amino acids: CASSQGGTSGRDIQYF. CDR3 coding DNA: TGCGCCAGCAGCCAAGGGGGGACTAGCGGGAGAGACATTCAGTACTTC.

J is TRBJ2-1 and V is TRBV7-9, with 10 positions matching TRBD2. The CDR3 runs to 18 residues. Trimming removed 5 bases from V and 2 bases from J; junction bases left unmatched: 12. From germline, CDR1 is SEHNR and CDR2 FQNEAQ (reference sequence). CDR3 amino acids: CASSPALWTSGTYNEQFF. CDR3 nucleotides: TGTGCCAGCAGCCCCGCTCTTTGGACTAGCGGAACCTACAATGAGCAGTTCTTC. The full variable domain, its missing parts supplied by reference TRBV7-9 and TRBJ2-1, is DTGVSQNPRHKITKRGQNVTFRCDPISEHNRLYWYRQTLGQGPEFLTYFQNEAQLEKSRLLSDRFSAERPKGSFSTLEIQRTEQGDSAMYLCASSPALWTSGTYNEQFFGPGTRLTVL.

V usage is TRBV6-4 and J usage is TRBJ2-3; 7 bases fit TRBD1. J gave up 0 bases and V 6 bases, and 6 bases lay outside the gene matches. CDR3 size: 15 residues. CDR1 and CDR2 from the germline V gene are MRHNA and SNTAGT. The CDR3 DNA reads TGTGCCAGCAGAAAAGACAGGGAGAGCACAGATACGCAGTATTTT. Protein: CASRKDRESTDTQYF.

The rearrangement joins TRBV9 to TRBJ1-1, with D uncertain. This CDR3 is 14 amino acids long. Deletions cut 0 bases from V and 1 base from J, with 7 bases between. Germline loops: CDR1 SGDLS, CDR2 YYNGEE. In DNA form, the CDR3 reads TGTGCCAGCAGCGTAGTACGGGGGAACACTGAAGCTTTCTTT. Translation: CASSVVRGNTEAFF.

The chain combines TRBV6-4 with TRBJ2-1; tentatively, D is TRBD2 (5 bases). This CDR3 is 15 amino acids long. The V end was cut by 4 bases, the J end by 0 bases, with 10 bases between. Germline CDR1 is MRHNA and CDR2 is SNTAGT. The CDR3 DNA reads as TGTGCCAGCAGTGTCCTCAGCGGCTCCTACAATGAGCAGTTCTTC. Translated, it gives CASSVLSGSYNEQFF.

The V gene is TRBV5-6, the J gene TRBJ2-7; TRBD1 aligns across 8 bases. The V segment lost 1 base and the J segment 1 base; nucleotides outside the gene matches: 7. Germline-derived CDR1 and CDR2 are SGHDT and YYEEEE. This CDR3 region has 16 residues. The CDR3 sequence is CASSLSRGRPSYEQYF. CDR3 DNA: TGTGCCAGCAGCTTGAGCAGGGGGCGACCATCCTACGAGCAGTACTTC.

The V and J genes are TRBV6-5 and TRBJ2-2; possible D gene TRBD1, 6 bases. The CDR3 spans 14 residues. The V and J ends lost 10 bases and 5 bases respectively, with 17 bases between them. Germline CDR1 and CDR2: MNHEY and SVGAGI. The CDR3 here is CATRRGRSTGELFF. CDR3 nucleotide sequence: TGTGCCACCCGAAGGGGGAGAAGTACCGGGGAGCTGTTTTTT.

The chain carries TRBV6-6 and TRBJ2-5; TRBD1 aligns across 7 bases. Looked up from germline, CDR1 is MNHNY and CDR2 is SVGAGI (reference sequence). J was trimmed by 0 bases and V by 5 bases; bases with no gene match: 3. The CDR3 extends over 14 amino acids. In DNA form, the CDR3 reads TGTGCCAGCAGTGCCGGGACAGACCAAGAGACCCAGTACTTC. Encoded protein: CASSAGTDQETQYF.

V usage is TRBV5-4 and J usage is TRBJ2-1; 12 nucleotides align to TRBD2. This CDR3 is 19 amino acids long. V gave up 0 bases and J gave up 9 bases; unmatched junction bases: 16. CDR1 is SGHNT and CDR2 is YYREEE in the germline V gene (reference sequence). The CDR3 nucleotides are TGTGCCAGCAGCTTGGATAGGCTAGCGGGAGGGCCCCAGGATCTTGAGCAGTTCTTC. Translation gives CASSLDRLAGGPQDLEQFF.